This T cell receptor (beta chain) was identified in a study of CD8 T cells in Susac syndrome. From blood CD8+ and CD4+ T cells, TCR beta sequences were generated. The patients serving as multiple sclerosis controls were treatment-naive. They had stable or active relapsing-remitting disease and fulfilled revised McDonald criteria. In contrast to the negatively isolated CD8+ and CD4+ T cells, TEMRA cells were FACS-enriched. Random hexamers primed reverse transcription of about 0.5 to 1 ug RNA. Across 54 Vbeta and 13 Jbeta, immunoSEQ multiplex PCR amplified TCR beta CDR3. TCRdb fed the immunoSEQ multiplex PCR reads into MiXCR, producing one record per CDR3 protein. The sample lists under 250,000 distinct CDR3 sequences, approximately 92% occurring once. In this sample, this clonotype turned up once. This TCR was recovered from a human donor with multiple sclerosis. The sample was CD4+ T cells from PBMCs.

This CDR3 reads CSARDRRDTEAFF. CDR3 bases: TGCAGTGCTAGAGACAGGAGAGACACTGAAGCTTTCTTT. This chain links TRBV20-1 with TRBJ1-1; D call uncertain. Between the trimmed V and J ends, which lost 0 bases and 3 bases, there was a span of 8 bases. This CDR3 comprises 13 residues. Germline lookup yields CDR1 DFQATT and CDR2 SNEGSKA (reference sequence).